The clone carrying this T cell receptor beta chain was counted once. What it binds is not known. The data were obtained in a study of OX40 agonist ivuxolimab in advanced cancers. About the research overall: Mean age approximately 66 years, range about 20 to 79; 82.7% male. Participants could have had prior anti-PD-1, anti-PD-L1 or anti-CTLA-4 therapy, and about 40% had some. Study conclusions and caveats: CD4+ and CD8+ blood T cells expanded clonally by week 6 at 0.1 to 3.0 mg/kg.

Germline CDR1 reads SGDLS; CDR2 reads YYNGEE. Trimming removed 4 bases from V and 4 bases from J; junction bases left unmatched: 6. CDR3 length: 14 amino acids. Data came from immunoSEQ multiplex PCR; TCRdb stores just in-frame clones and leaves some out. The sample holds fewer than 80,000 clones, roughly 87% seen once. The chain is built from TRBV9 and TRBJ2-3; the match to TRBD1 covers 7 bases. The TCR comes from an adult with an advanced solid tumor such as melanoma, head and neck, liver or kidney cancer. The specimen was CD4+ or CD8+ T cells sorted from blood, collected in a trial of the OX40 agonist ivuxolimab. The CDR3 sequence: CASSQTGLADTQYF. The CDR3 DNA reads TGTGCCAGCAGCCAGACAGGGTTGGCAGATACGCAGTATTTT.